A single sample gave rise to the 21 T cell receptor beta chains below, sequenced in a study of blood T cell repertoires in COVID-19. Here immunoSEQ multiplex PCR was the method, and the copy in TCRdb shows in-frame clones only, minus some. Seen here are fewer than 350,000 clones, 85% observed once, and the top ten hold over 1.5%. The sequenced sample was PBMCs or T cells enriched from blood (not recorded which). The origin of the receptors is a young woman who had been exposed to COVID-19.

V and J are TRBV18 and TRBJ1-5; the match to TRBD1 covers 8 bases. Losses at the gene ends were 6 bases for V and 4 bases for J; bases not matched to a gene: 11. CDR1 KGHSH and CDR2 LQKENI come from the germline V gene. The CDR3 runs to 16 residues. CDR3 bases: TGTGCCAGCTCCCCCCAGGGACAGGATATTAATCAGCCCCAGCATTTT. Translating it yields CASSPQGQDINQPQHF.

This chain connects TRBV27 to TRBJ1-1; D is uncertain. The CDR3 length is 14 residues. Deletions cut 5 bases from V and 1 base from J, with 11 bases between. Per germline, CDR1 MNHEY and CDR2 SMNVEV (reference sequence). As DNA, the CDR3 is TGTGCCAGCAGTCTCCTCGGCGGGAACACTGAAGCTTTCTTT. Its translation: CASSLLGGNTEAFF.

The V and J genes are TRBV10-3 and TRBJ1-1; no reliable D call. Germline CDR1 ENHRY, CDR2 SYGVKD. Between the trimmed V and J ends, which lost 3 bases and 0 bases, there was a span of 11 bases. This CDR3 has 15 amino acids. CDR3 bases: TGTGCCATCAGTGATTGGGGAGGGATGAACACTGAAGCTTTCTTT. As protein: CAISDWGGMNTEAFF.

Concerning this clone: This specimen includes other DNA sequences encoding the same CDR3. The chain recombines TRBV5-1 with TRBJ1-2, with D possibly being TRBD1 (6 bases). The CDR3 is 14 residues long. V was pared by 2 bases and J by 2 bases, with 10 bases between. CDR1 is SGHRS and CDR2 is YFSETQ in the germline V gene. The CDR3 DNA follows: TGCGCCAGCAGCTTATCAACAGGGAACTATGGCTACACCTTC. Translating it yields CASSLSTGNYGYTF.

V usage is TRBV5-1 and J usage is TRBJ2-7, with 9 bases identical to TRBD2. The germline V gene has CDR1 SGHRS and CDR2 YFSETQ. The length of the CDR3 is 18 residues. V lost 0 bases and J lost 3; bases outside the gene matches: 13. The CDR3 loop is CASSLEEETGLAVYEQYF. For the CDR3, the DNA is TGCGCCAGCAGCTTGGAAGAGGAAACGGGACTAGCTGTCTACGAGCAGTACTTC. Drawing the rest from reference TRBV5-1 and TRBJ2-7, the complete variable domain is KAGVTQTPRYLIKTRGQQVTLSCSPISGHRSVSWYQQTPGQGLQFLFEYFSETQRNKGNFPGRFSGRQFSNSRSEMNVSTLELGDSALYLCASSLEEETGLAVYEQYFGPGTRLTVT.

The CDR3 DNA reads as TGTGCCAGCGGGTGGGACAGGGGCCAGAGTGTCTATGGCTACACCTTC. Protein: CASGWDRGQSVYGYTF. The V call is TRBV28, the J call TRBJ1-2, with TRBD1 matching 10 bases. The germline V gene encodes CDR1 MDHEN and CDR2 SYDVKM. V lost 8 bases to trimming and J lost 4 bases; unmatched junction nucleotides: 13. CDR3 length: 16 residues.

The chain joins TRBV19 to TRBJ1-1; D remains ambiguous. V was clipped by 10 bases and J by 0 bases, with 9 bases between them. CDR3 length equals 12 residues. CDR1 and CDR2 (germline): LNHDA, SQIVND (reference sequence). DNA for the CDR3: TGTGCCACAGGTAGTGTGAACACTGAAGCTTTCTTT. Encoded protein: CATGSVNTEAFF.

The J gene is TRBJ1-6, the V gene TRBV12-5; D is uncertain. In germline, CDR1 is LGHNT, CDR2 FRNRAP. Trimming left V 8 bases short and J 6 bases short, with 17 bases between. CDR3 length: 15 residues. The CDR3 DNA reads TGTGCTAGTCAAGTATTGTCCACGAGTAATTCACCCCTCCACTTT. This gives the protein CASQVLSTSNSPLHF. Full variable domain (rest looked up from reference TRBV12-5 and TRBJ1-6): DARVTQTPRHKVTEMGQEVTMRCQPILGHNTVFWYRQTMMQGLELLAYFRNRAPLDDSGMPKDRFSAEMPDATLATLKIQPSEPRDSAVYFCASQVLSTSNSPLHFGNGTRLTVT.

The V call is TRBV4-1, the J call TRBJ2-7; D not certain. Trimming removed 0 bases at V and 3 bases at J, with 3 bases between. Per the germline V gene, CDR1 is MGHRA and CDR2 is YSYEKL. CDR3 length: 12 amino acids. CDR3 amino acids: CASSQDLYEQYF. CDR3 in DNA: TGCGCCAGCAGCCAAGATCTCTACGAGCAGTACTTC.

This chain uses TRBV28 with TRBJ2-1; maybe TRBD2 (6 bases). This CDR3 spans 15 amino acids. The V end lost 7 bases, the J end lost 8 bases, and 21 bases lay between the germline ends. Germline CDR1 reads MDHEN; CDR2 reads SYDVKM. CDR3 sequence (DNA): TGTGCCAGCACCTCCCGGGGGACCCCCGGGTATGAGCAGTTCTTC. Translation gives CASTSRGTPGYEQFF.

This rearrangement joins TRBV28 to TRBJ1-4, with 8 bases lining up with TRBD1. After removal of 6 bases from V and 12 bases from J, the junction contained 12 bases not matched to a gene. CDR3 size: 14 residues. The germline gives CDR1 MDHEN, CDR2 SYDVKM. CDR3 protein: CASRQQGGPGELFF. In DNA, the CDR3 is TGTGCCAGCAGACAACAGGGGGGCCCCGGGGAACTGTTTTTT.

The chain has TRBV19 and TRBJ1-5; TRBD1 might be the D (5 bases). The CDR3 spans 15 residues. Germline V gene sequence: CDR1 LNHDA, CDR2 SQIVND (reference sequence). The V and J ends lost 1 base and 6 bases respectively, with 13 bases between them. The CDR3 DNA follows: TGTGCCAGTAGTATAGCGCAAGGGGCAGGTCAGCCCCAGCATTTT. Translating it yields CASSIAQGAGQPQHF.

The chain joins TRBV28 to TRBJ1-3; D gene unclear. The CDR3 extends over 12 amino acids. CDR1 and CDR2 (germline): MDHEN, SYDVKM. V gave up 8 bases and J gave up 4 bases, with 9 bases separating them. CDR3 DNA sequence: TGTGCCAGCGGTAGTTCCGGAAACACCATATATTTT. Translating gives CASGSSGNTIYF. The variable domain in full, with the rest retrieved from reference TRBV28 and TRBJ1-3, is DVKVTQSSRYLVKRTGEKVFLECVQDMDHENMFWYRQDPGLGLRLIYFSYDVKMKEKGDIPEGYSVSREKKERFSLILESASTNQTSMYLCASGSSGNTIYFGEGSWLTVV.

The V gene is TRBV5-4, the J gene TRBJ1-1, with D uncertain. Germline CDR1 is SGHNT and CDR2 is YYREEE (reference sequence). This CDR3 is built from 12 residues. The V end lost 5 bases, the J end lost 6 bases, and 11 bases lay between the germline ends. CDR3: CASSNTVAEAFF. The CDR3 DNA is TGTGCCAGCAGTAACACCGTCGCTGAAGCTTTCTTT. Filled out from reference TRBV5-4 and TRBJ1-1, the complete variable domain reads ETGVTQSPTHLIKTRGQQVTLRCSSQSGHNTVSWYQQALGQGPQFIFQYYREEENGRGNFPPRFSGLQFPNYSSELNVNALELDDSALYLCASSNTVAEAFFGQGTRLTVV.

The V gene is TRBV4-3, the J gene TRBJ2-5; the D gene is possibly TRBD2 (7 bases). The CDR3 consists of 15 residues. The V gene's germline CDR1 is LGHNA and CDR2 YSLEER. Trimming cost V 2 bases and J 5 bases, with 15 bases left between them. This CDR3 reads CASSQKAGARETQYF. CDR3 nucleotides: TGCGCCAGCAGCCAAAAGGCGGGGGCACGCGAGACCCAGTACTTC.

This chain links TRBV23-1 with TRBJ2-7; D might be TRBD2 (5 bases). TRBV23-1 is treated as an ORF (open reading frame) with a function not yet certain. V gave up 3 bases and J gave up 0 bases, with 9 bases separating them. The CDR3 has 14 amino acids. CDR3 sequence (DNA): TGCGCCAGCAGTCACTACCGGGACTCCTACGAGCAGTACTTC. Translation: CASSHYRDSYEQYF.

The V and J genes are TRBV18 and TRBJ1-5, with D uncertain. Trimming removed 3 bases from V and 2 bases from J, with 8 bases in between. The CDR3 loop spans 14 amino acids. CDR1 is KGHSH, CDR2 LQKENI, per germline. The CDR3 spells CASSPSQGNQPQHF. CDR3 bases: TGTGCCAGCTCACCTTCGCAGGGCAATCAGCCCCAGCATTTT.

This clone was picked up a small number of times. CDR3 protein: CASSESRDRRGQPQHF. In DNA form, the CDR3 reads TGTGCCAGCAGTGAATCCCGGGACAGAAGGGGTCAGCCCCAGCATTTT. The genes are TRBV2 and TRBJ1-5, with 7 positions matching TRBD1. This CDR3 is 16 amino acids long. CDR1 and CDR2 (germline): SNHLY, FYNNEI. The J segment lost 6 bases and the V segment lost 2 bases, leaving 10 bases of the junction unmatched. The full variable domain, rest sourced from reference TRBV2 and TRBJ1-5, is EPEVTQTPSHQVTQMGQEVILRCVPISNHLYFYWYRQILGQKVEFLVSFYNNEISEKSEIFDDQFSVERPDGSNFTLKIRSTKLEDSAMYFCASSESRDRRGQPQHFGDGTRLSIL.

J is TRBJ1-2 and V is TRBV13; 8 bases map to TRBD1. CDR3 length: 14 residues. With V trimmed by 5 bases and J by 4 bases, 6 bases remained unmatched. The germline CDR1 and CDR2 sequences are PRHDT and FYEKMQ (reference sequence). The CDR3 reads CASSPRDRFYGYTF. In DNA, the CDR3 is TGTGCCAGCAGCCCGAGGGACAGGTTCTATGGCTACACCTTC.

V usage is TRBV6-5 and J usage is TRBJ1-3; 7 bases align to TRBD1. Germline CDR1 and CDR2: MNHEY and SVGAGI. Losses at the gene ends were 4 bases for V and 0 bases for J; bases not matched to a gene: 6. The CDR3 runs 16 residues. As DNA, the CDR3 is TGTGCCAGCAGTTCCGGGACAGTGAGCTCTGGAAACACCATATATTTT. The encoded protein is CASSSGTVSSGNTIYF.

The V gene is TRBV12-3 or TRBV12-4, the J gene TRBJ2-1; D is undetermined. CDR3 length: 11 amino acids. The V gene lost 5 bases and the J gene lost 6 bases, with 5 bases spanning the gap. CDR3 loop: CASSASNEQFF. The DNA of the CDR3 is TGTGCCAGCAGTGCCAGCAATGAGCAGTTCTTC.